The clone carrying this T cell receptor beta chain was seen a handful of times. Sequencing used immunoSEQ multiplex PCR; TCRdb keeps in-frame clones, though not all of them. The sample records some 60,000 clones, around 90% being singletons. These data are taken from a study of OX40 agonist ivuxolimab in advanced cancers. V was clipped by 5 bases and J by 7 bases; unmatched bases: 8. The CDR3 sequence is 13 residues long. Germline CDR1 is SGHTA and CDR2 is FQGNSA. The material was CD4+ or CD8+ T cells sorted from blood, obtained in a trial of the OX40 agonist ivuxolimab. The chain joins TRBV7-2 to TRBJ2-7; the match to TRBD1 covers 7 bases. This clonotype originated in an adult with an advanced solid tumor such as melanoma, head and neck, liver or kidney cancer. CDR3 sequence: CASSKWTGEEQYF. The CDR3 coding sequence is TGTGCCAGCAGCAAATGGACAGGAGAAGAGCAGTACTTC.